This T cell receptor (beta chain) came from a study of cytomegalovirus exposure and HLA in healthy donors (dated by TCRdb to about 2017). Some background on the complete study: An earlier analysis of approximately 550 of the donors reported approximately 290 Gb of sequence data and 100 million to 140 million unique TCR beta sequences from roughly 200 million T cells. Approximately 300 gigabases of sequencing data and 75 million to 85 million unique TCR sequences made up an early release that covered approximately 620 HLA-typed donors. Of the roughly 400 genotyped donors, more than 75% were placed in the genetic ancestry cluster associated with self-reported Caucasian donors. The aim of the study was to test whether cataloging public T cell receptors could identify signatures of past pathogen exposure. The study used immunosequencing to profile the T cell repertoires of several hundred subjects and linked those repertoires to cytomegalovirus serostatus. Along with the approximately 620-subject first cohort, a separate validation cohort of over a hundred different subjects was used. To predict cytomegalovirus infection status, the study combined high-throughput TCR immunosequencing, statistical association of individual TCRs with disease status, and machine learning. A later analysis re-examined previously published TCR beta repertoires from more than 600 donors and added high-resolution HLA genotyping to investigate patterns of TCR occurrence. The later analysis used no new phenotypic data to find candidate immune exposures, relying instead on TCR beta sequences and their occurrence across donors. In an earlier analysis of around 540 of the donors, high-throughput TCR beta sequencing was used to judge whether each TCR beta V gene segment behaved as functional or pseudogenic. Donor age, sex, ethnicity and CMV serostatus were compiled alongside the repertoire data. A later genetic analysis used genome-wide SNP genotypes for about 65% of the 666 donors, treating that subset as a discovery cohort. All discovery cohort repertoires had been generated using a single sequencing platform. HLA typing covered class I and class II loci at four-digit resolution. Typing coverage differed by locus: A, B, C, DRB1 and DQB1 were typed in roughly 620-630 donors, DQA1 in 500 to 550, DPA1 in some 570, and DPB1 in approximately 450. A handful of DR-DQ haplotypes were handled as single units for association and clustering because linkage in the cohort was strong. On average, roughly 200,000 unique TCR beta nucleotide sequences were sequenced per donor among some 430 genotyped donors of the cohort, with approximately 18% of those sequences being non-productive.

V lost 4 bases and J lost 6 bases, and the count of bases not matched to a germline gene is 8. Looking up the germline V gene yields CDR1 MNHEY and CDR2 SVGAGI. The CDR3 starts with the cysteine, ends with the phenylalanine, and has 14 residues. Of all the DNA, just the CDR3 is kept, 42 bases in frame from base 1. The full study reports these points: An association between a missense DCLRE1C variant and V-gene and J-gene trimming of TCR beta chains was found in a later genetic analysis and replicated in an independent cohort. Only TCR beta chains were sequenced in this cohort, and the absence of alpha or paired-chain data limited detectable features. Because counts were too low, fewer than 20 rarely observed V segments, including chromosome 9 orphons, were excluded from the earlier analysis of a few hundred of the donors. Linkage disequilibrium might explain the correlated functional status among segregating V segments, but an unknown experimental factor could not be excluded. The 87-base-pair reads could not distinguish some IMGT-functional V segments, including TRBV6-2 and TRBV6-3, so those segments were excluded. HLA typing was unavailable for some donors at each locus, so association tests used only the typed subset. In a later analysis, TCR association rates were found to vary across HLA loci, with the most associated TCRs seen for DRB1 alleles and the fewest for HLA-C alleles. The sequencing pipeline was judged likely to have produced a cluster of highly shared sequence variants as a technical artifact. A further reported finding was that TCR beta sequences accurately predicted the HLA-A and HLA-B alleles for most subjects in the first cohort. The study gave a list of about 170 TCR beta chains associated with cytomegalovirus. While some public TCRs were present in many individuals, most TCR sequences turned up only very rarely across donors. Assigning TCR associations to individual alleles was difficult when HLA alleles, especially DR and DQ, strongly co-occurred. An earlier analysis of around 540 of the donors showed that most TCR beta V segments appeared in productive rearrangements either about 87% or about 30% of the time, which broadly matched IMGT annotations. A few of the identified cytomegalovirus-associated TCR beta chains were confirmed in vitro to be specific for cytomegalovirus antigens. According to the authors, the approach could potentially be generalized to other disease states and immunological phenotypes. The only immune exposure information available for the cohort was CMV serostatus. In a later analysis, most CMV-associated TCR beta chains were found to appear HLA-restricted, with HLA associations seemingly driven largely by CMV exposure. A later analysis reported that several top co-occurrence clusters appeared linked to parvovirus B19, influenza, CMV and Epstein-Barr virus. Roughly uniform sequencing depth across donors was assumed in presence/absence analyses, although this assumption may not hold. A later analysis associated about 18,000 TCR beta sequences with specific HLA alleles at a false discovery rate of 0.05. A later analysis found that HLA-associated TCR beta chains were more clonally expanded and had lower generation probabilities than equally common non-associated chains. The classifier was reported to diagnose cytomegalovirus status with high specificity and sensitivity in both the original and validation cohorts. In a later genetic analysis, fewer N-insertions in productive TCRs were reported among donors in an Asian-associated ancestry cluster than the approximately 710-donor mean.

Libraries were made using the immunoSEQ multiplex PCR assay. A mixture of 60 forward primers for TCR Vbeta segments and 13 reverse primers for TCR Jbeta segments was used in the multiplex PCR. The CDR3 region of rearranged TCR beta genes was amplified from genomic DNA by a multiplex PCR assay. The Illumina HiSeq System was used to sequence the amplified TCR beta libraries as 87-base-pair reads. For the original study's pipeline: A later analysis tallied roughly 78 million unique TCR beta chains across the 610 or so repertoires, and around 9.9 million of those chains were shared by two or more donors. To remove PCR and sequencing errors, raw reads were error-corrected and collapsed into unique sequences using a nearest-neighbor algorithm that merged closely related sequences. Alignment of CDR3 sequences to IMGT reference sequences was used to assign V, D and J gene segments. For a sequence to be retained, a match of at least six nucleotides was required to both a V gene segment and a J gene segment. Rearrangements were classified as productive when the CDR3 lacked stop codons and remained in frame with V and J, and all other rearrangements were classified as non-productive. Following IMGT convention, CDR3 was defined as the stretch from the second conserved V-encoded cysteine to the conserved J-encoded phenylalanine. Sequences without an unambiguous match to a single V gene segment were excluded from the earlier analysis of 500 to 700 of the donors. In an earlier analysis of several hundred of the donors, V segments were called functional above 56.7% productive rearrangements and were called segregating when the between-donor standard deviation exceeded 5%. To diagnose cytomegalovirus status from the catalog of TCR beta chain sequences, a statistical classification framework was built. In a later analysis, V and J genes were assigned by comparing TCR nucleotide sequences against IMGT/GENE-DB human TR gene sequences. A later analysis assigned CDR3 sequences and most-parsimonious VDJ recombination scenarios with the TCRdist pipeline. A later analysis defined each TCR beta chain by its CDR3 amino acid sequence plus V-gene family, and excluded reads lacking a unique V-gene family. A later analysis removed several hundred highly shared, low-generation-probability nucleotide sequences to deal with suspected cross-contamination and a sequencing artifact. A later analysis calculated a clonal expansion index for each public chain from normalized within-repertoire ranks of inferred template counts. In a later analysis, generation probabilities were computed using a VDJ recombination model fitted to out-of-frame rearrangements, and the results were checked against IGoR. In a later analysis, TCR-TCR, TCR-HLA and TCR-CMV co-occurrence was scored with hypergeometric tests, and a repertoire-size bias correction was applied to TCR pairs. A later analysis estimated false discovery rates by permuting HLA or CMV assignments 20 times. In a later analysis, co-occurring TCRs were grouped using DBSCAN, and TCRdist sequence similarity was added for clustering within HLA-allele-positive subsets. Co-occurrence clustering excluded repertoires with fewer than 30,000 or more than 120,000 public chains, plus five with anomalous nucleotide sharing. The immuneACCESS repertoire file appears here via TCRdb, limited to in-frame rearrangements. These files lack a portion of the clones; in checked studies, under half of the deficit traces to unresolved V genes, and the cause of the others is not known. That table furnishes V, J and clone size, whereas the DNA furnished D and trimming. Present in this sample are some 160,000 clones, roughly four fifths of which were seen just once. The ten largest clones capture more than 0.5% of the sample.

The cohort comprised around 700 healthy bone marrow donors. At the time of sampling, all cohort members were nominally healthy, though unrecorded immune exposures were likely present. The donor was CMV seronegative and was included in the group of about 350 seronegative cohort members. Every donor gave a peripheral blood sample, and the peripheral blood mononuclear cells from that sample were used for TCR beta sequencing. Genomic DNA extraction from the blood cell samples was performed with the Qiagen DNeasy Blood Extraction Kit. Points on this clone: No antigen is known for it. Qualities for individual bases were not recorded, and no much larger clone is one base off.

The source is a woman in her forties or fifties in good health and CMV-seronegative. Sequenced material: PBMCs. The chain joins TRBV6-5 to TRBJ2-7; the junction holds 8 bases that match TRBD1. The CDR3 in this case is CASSSPDRVGEQYF. The nucleotide sequence is given as TGTGCCAGCAGTTCCCCGGACAGGGTCGGCGAGCAGTACTTC.